This TCR beta chain was recorded in a study of blood T cell repertoires in COVID-19 (dated by TCRdb to 2019 to 2021). Study-level background: Samples from collaborators originated in the United States, Italy and Spain and spanned both the acute and convalescent phases of COVID-19. Nearly every sample came with metadata listing a de-identified subject ID, COVID-19 status, age in years and sex. Samples were obtained from the ongoing ImmuneRACE study (first 160 participants) and from approximately 1,200 subjects provided by 6 global collaborators. The material from the prospective study consisted of cDNA or gDNA derived from T cells, B-cell-depleted T cells, or PBMCs. Subjects who had been exposed to COVID-19, were actively infected with it, or had recovered from it provided the deeply sampled blood TCRbeta repertoires that made up the dataset. Where available, HLA class I and class II types were obtained from metadata supplied by the sample provider rather than from assay-based typing. A freely available public database, intended as a resource for researchers studying the immune response to SARS-CoV-2, is where the repertoires were released. General findings and caveats noted by the study authors: The quantity of clinical and demographic metadata differed by source and by participant and was supplied without curation.

Whole blood was collected in K2EDTA tubes by collaborating institutions according to the institutions' own protocols. For TCRbeta analysis, collaborators shipped samples as frozen whole blood, isolated PBMCs, or DNA extracted from either of those sample types. This clone was observed a handful of times. Its antigen target is currently unknown. There are no base qualities to consult, and no much larger clone falls within one base. The immunoSEQ Assay, a bias-controlled multiplex PCR, was used to amplify TCRbeta CDR3 regions from genomic DNA. Regarding the original processing steps: Nucleated cell counts per sample were estimated from amplification of reference gene primers within the assay. Sequence reads were collapsed and filtered to measure the absolute abundance of every unique TCRbeta CDR3 rearrangement. For each sample, productive Simpson clonality was calculated by taking the square root of Simpson's diversity index across productive rearrangements. In TCRdb, the immuneACCESS table is reduced to in-frame sequences with V and J assigned. These tables do not hold every clone; where another copy was compared, an unresolved V gene accounts for under half, and the others remain unexplained. V, J and clone size derive from that table, while D and trimming were established from the DNA sequence. For this sample the table gives fewer than 250,000 clones, of which 83% were detected only once. Roughly 5% of the sample goes to the ten largest clones.

According to the germline V gene, CDR1 reads KGHSH and CDR2 reads LQKENI. The CDR3 covers 16 residues, taking in both the cysteine and the phenylalanine. Only CDR3 DNA remains: 48 bases, in frame from the first base. V drops 0 bases and J drops 9 bases, leaving 15 bases in between. The sequence derives from a human donor in a cohort sampled during active COVID-19. The sample comprised peripheral blood. The rearrangement combines TRBV18 with TRBJ1-6; confidence is insufficient to name the D gene. The CDR3 loop reads CASSPPSDTAGSPLHF. The DNA sequence is as follows: TGTGCCAGCTCACCACCTTCCGACACTGCAGGTTCACCCCTCCACTTT.